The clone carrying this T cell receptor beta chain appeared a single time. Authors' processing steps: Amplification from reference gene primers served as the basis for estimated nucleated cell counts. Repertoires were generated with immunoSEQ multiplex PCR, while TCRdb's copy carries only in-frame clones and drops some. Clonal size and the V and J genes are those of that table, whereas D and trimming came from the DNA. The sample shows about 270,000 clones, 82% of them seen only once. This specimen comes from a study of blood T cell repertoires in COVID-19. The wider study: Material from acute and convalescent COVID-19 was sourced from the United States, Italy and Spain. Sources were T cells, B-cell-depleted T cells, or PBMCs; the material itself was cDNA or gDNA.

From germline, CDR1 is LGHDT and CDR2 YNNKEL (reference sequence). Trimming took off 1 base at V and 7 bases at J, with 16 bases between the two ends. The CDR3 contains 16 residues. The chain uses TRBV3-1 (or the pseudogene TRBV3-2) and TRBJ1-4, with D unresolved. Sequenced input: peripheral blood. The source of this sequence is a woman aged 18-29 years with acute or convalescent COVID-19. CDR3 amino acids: CASSQVVGAGSEKLFF. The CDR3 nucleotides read TGTGCCAGCAGCCAAGTTGTGGGCGCGGGAAGTGAAAAACTGTTTTTT.